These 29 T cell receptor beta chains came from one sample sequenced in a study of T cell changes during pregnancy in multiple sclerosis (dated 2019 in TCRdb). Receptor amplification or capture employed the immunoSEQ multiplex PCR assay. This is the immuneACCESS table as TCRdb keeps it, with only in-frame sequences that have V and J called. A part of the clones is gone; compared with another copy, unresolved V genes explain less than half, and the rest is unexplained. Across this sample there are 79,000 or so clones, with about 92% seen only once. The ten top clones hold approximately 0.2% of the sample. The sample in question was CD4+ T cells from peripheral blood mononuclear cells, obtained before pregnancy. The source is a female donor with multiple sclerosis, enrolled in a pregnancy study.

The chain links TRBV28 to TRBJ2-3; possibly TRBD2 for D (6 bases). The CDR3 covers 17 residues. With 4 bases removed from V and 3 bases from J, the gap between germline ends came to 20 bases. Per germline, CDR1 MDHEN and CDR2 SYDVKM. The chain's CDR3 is CASSWGLAWERTDTQYF. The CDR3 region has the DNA TGTGCCAGCAGTTGGGGCCTAGCGTGGGAGCGGACAGATACGCAGTATTTT.

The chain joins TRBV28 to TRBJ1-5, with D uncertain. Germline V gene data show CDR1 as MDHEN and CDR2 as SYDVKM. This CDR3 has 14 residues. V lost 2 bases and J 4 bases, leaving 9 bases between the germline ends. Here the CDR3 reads CASSLRSRNQPQHF. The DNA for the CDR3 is TGTGCCAGCAGTTTACGATCTAGGAATCAGCCCCAGCATTTT.

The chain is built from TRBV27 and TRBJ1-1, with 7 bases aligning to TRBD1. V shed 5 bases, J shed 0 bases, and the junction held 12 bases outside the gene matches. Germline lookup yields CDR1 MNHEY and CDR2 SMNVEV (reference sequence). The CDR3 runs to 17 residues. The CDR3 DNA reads TGTGCCAGCAGTCAACGCCTCCGACAGGGCATGAACACTGAAGCTTTCTTT. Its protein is CASSQRLRQGMNTEAFF.

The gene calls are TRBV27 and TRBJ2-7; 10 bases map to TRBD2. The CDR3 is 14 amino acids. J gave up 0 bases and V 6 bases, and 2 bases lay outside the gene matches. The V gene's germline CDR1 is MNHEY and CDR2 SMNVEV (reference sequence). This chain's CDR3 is CASSLAGASYEQYF. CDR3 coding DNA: TGTGCCAGCAGCCTAGCGGGGGCCTCCTACGAGCAGTACTTC.

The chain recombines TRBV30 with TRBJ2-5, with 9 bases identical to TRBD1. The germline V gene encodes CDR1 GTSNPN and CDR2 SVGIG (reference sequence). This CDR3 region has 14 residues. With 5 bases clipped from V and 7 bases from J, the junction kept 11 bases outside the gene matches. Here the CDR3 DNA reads TGTGCCTGGTTGTTCCCGGGACAGGGATCGACCCAGTACTTC. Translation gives CAWLFPGQGSTQYF.

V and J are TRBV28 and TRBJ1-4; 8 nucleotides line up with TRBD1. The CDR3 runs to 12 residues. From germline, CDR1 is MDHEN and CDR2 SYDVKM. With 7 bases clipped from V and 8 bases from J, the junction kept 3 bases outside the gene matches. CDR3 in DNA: TGTGCCAGCAAACAGGGGGTGGAAAAACTGTTTTTT. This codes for CASKQGVEKLFF.

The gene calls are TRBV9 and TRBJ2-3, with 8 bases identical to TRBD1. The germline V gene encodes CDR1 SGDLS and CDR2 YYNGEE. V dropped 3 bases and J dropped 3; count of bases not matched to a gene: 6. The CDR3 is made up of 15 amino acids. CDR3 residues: CASSERTGKTDTQYF. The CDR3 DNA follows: TGTGCCAGCAGCGAGCGGACAGGGAAGACAGATACGCAGTATTTT.

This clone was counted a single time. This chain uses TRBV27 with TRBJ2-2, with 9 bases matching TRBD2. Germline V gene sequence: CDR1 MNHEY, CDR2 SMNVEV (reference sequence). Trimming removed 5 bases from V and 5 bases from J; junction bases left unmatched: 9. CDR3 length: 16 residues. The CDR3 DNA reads TGTGCCAGCAGTCGGGACCGCGGGGGGGCGACCGGGGAGCTGTTTTTT. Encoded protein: CASSRDRGGATGELFF.

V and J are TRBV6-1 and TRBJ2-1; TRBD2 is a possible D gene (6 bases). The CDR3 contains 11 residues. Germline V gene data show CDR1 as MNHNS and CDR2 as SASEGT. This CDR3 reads CASGLGDEQFF. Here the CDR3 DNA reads TGTGCGAGCGGGTTGGGCGATGAGCAGTTCTTC.

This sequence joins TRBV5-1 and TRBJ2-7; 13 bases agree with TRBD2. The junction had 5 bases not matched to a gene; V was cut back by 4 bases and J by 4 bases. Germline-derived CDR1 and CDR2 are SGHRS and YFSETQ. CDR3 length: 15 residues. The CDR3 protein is CASSRTSGSKYEQYF. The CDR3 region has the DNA TGCGCCAGCAGCCGGACTAGCGGGAGTAAGTACGAGCAGTACTTC.

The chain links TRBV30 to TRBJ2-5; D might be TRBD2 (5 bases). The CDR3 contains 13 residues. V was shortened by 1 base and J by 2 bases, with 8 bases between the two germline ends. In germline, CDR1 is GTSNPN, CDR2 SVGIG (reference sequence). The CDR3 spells CAWSGTSQETQYF. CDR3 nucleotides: TGTGCCTGGAGTGGGACTTCACAAGAGACCCAGTACTTC.

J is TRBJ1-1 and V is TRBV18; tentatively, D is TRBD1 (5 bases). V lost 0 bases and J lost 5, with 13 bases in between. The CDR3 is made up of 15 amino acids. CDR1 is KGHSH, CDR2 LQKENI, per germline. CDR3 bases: TGTGCCAGCTCACCACCCCTGGAGGGACGGACTGAAGCTTTCTTT. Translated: CASSPPLEGRTEAFF.

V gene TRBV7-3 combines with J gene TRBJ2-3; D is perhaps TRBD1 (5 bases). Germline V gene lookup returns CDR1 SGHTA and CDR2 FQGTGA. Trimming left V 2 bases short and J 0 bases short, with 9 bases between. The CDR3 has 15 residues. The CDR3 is CASSLSTASTDTQYF. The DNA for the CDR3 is TGTGCCAGCAGCTTATCGACAGCTAGCACAGATACGCAGTATTTT.

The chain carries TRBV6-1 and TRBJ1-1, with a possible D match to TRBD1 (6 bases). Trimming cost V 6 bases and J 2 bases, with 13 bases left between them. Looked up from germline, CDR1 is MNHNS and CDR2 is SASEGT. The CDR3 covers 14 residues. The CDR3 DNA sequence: TGTGCCAGCAGCCCAAGGGGGGGAAACACTGAAGCTTTCTTT. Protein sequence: CASSPRGGNTEAFF.

The CDR3 loop reads CASSTRDRGGYNEQFF. The CDR3 nucleotides read TGTGCCAGTAGTACCCGGGACAGGGGGGGATACAATGAGCAGTTCTTC. The chain employs TRBV19 and TRBJ2-1; 11 bases fit TRBD1. CDR3 length: 16 amino acids. The germline V gene encodes CDR1 LNHDA and CDR2 SQIVND (reference sequence). The V gene end was trimmed by 4 bases and the J gene end by 4 bases; junction bases not matched to a gene: 6.

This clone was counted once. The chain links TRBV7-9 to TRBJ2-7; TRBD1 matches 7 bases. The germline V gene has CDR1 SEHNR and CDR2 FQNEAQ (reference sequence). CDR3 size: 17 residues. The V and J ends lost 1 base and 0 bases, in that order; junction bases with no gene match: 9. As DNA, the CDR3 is TGTGCCAGCAGCTTAGGAGGGACAGTCGCATTCTCCTACGAGCAGTACTTC. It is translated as CASSLGGTVAFSYEQYF.

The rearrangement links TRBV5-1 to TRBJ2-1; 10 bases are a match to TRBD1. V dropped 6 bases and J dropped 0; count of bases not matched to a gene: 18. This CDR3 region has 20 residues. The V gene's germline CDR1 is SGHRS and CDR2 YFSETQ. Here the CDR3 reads CASTSTNLRQGASSYNEQFF. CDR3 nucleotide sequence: TGCGCCAGCACCTCCACCAACCTACGACAGGGGGCTAGCTCCTACAATGAGCAGTTCTTC.

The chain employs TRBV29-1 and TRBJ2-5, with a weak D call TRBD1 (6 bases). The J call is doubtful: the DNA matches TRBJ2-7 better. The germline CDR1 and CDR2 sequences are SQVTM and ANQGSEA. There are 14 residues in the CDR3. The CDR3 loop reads CSVRSGHGIYEQYF. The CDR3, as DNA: TGCAGCGTCCGTTCGGGACACGGCATTTACGAGCAGTACTTC.

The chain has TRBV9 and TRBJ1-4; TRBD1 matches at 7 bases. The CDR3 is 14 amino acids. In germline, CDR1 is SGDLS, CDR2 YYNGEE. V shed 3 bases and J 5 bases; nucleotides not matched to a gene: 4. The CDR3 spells CASSGGQRNEKLFF. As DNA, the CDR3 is TGTGCCAGCAGCGGGGGACAGCGAAATGAAAAACTGTTTTTT. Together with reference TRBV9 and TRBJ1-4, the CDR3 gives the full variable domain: DSGVTQTPKHLITATGQRVTLRCSPRSGDLSVYWYQQSLDQGLQFLIQYYNGEERAKGNILERFSAQQFPDLHSELNLSSLELGDSALYFCASSGGQRNEKLFFGSGTQLSVL.

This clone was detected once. The CDR3 protein is CASSSEAGPEWTNEKLFF. The DNA of the CDR3 is TGTGCCAGCAGTAGCGAAGCAGGGCCTGAGTGGACTAATGAAAAACTGTTTTTT. The rearrangement links TRBV27 to TRBJ1-4; D perhaps matches TRBD1 (5 bases). Germline values: CDR1 MNHEY, CDR2 SMNVEV (reference sequence). The CDR3 spans 18 residues. The V end lost 5 bases, the J end lost 2 bases, and 21 bases lay between the germline ends.

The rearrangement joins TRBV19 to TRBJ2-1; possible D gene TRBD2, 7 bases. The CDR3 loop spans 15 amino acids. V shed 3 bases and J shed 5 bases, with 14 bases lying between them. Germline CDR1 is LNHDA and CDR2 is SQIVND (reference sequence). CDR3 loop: CASSIGRGAHNEQFF. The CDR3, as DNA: TGTGCCAGTAGTATCGGCCGGGGGGCCCACAATGAGCAGTTCTTC.

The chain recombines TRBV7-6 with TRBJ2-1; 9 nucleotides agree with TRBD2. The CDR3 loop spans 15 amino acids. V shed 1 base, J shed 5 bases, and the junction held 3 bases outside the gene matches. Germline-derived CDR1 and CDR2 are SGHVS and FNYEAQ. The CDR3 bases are TGTGCCAGCAGCTTAGGAGCGGGGGGAAACAATGAGCAGTTCTTC. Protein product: CASSLGAGGNNEQFF.

CDR3 DNA: TGTGCCAGCAGCTCTCTAGCGGGGGGGCGGGGTGAGCAGTTCTTC. Translating it yields CASSSLAGGRGEQFF. The V and J genes are TRBV7-3 and TRBJ2-1; 12 nucleotides align to TRBD2. CDR1 and CDR2 (germline): SGHTA, FQGTGA. CDR3 length: 15 residues. The V segment lost 4 bases and the J segment 9 bases; nucleotides outside the gene matches: 7.

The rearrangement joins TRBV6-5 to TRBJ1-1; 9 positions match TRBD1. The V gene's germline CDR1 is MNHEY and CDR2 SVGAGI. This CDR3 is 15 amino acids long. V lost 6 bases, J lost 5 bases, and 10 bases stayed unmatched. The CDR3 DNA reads TGTGCCAGCAGGCCAACAGGGGGCGTAAAGACTGAAGCTTTCTTT. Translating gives CASRPTGGVKTEAFF.

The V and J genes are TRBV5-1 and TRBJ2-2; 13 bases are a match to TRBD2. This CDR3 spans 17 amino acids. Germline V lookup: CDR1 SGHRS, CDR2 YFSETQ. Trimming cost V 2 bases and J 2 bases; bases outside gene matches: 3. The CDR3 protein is CASSFGLAGENTGELFF. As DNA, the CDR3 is TGCGCCAGCAGCTTCGGACTAGCGGGAGAAAACACCGGGGAGCTGTTTTTT.

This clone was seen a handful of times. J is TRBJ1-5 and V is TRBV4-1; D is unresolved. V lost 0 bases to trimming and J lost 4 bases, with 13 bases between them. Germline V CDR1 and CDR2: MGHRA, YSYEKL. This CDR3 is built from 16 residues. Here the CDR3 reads CASSQEGFAVNQPQHF. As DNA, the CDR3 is TGCGCCAGCAGCCAAGAAGGATTTGCGGTGAATCAGCCCCAGCATTTT.

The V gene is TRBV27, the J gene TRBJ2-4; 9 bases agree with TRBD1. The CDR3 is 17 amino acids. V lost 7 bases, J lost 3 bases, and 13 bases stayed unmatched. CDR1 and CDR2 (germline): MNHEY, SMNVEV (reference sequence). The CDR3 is CASIRSLQGADKNIQYF. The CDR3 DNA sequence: TGTGCCAGCATTCGATCGTTACAGGGGGCTGACAAAAACATTCAGTACTTC.

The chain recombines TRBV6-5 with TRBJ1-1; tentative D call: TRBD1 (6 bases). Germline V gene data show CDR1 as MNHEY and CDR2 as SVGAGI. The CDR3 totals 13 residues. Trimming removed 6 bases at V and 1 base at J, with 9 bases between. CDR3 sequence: CASRRRGNTEAFF. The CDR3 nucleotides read TGTGCCAGCAGGCGCAGGGGGAACACTGAAGCTTTCTTT.

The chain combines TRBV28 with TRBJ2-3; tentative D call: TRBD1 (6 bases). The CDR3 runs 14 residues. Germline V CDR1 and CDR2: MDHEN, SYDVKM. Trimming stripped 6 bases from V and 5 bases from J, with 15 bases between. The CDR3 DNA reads TGTGCCAGCAGCCTCAGGGGTGGAGGAGATACGCAGTATTTT. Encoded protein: CASSLRGGGDTQYF.